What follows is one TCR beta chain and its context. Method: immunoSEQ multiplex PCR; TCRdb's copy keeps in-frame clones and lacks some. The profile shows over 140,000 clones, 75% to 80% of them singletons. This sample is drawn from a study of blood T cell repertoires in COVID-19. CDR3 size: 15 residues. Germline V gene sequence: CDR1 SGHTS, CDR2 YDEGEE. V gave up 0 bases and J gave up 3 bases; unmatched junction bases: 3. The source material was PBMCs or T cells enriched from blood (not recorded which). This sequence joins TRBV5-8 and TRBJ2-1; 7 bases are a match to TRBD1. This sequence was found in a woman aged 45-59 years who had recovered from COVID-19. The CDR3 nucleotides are TGTGCCAGCAGCTTGGTGGCAGGGGGCTACAATGAGCAGTTCTTC. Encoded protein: CASSLVAGGYNEQFF.